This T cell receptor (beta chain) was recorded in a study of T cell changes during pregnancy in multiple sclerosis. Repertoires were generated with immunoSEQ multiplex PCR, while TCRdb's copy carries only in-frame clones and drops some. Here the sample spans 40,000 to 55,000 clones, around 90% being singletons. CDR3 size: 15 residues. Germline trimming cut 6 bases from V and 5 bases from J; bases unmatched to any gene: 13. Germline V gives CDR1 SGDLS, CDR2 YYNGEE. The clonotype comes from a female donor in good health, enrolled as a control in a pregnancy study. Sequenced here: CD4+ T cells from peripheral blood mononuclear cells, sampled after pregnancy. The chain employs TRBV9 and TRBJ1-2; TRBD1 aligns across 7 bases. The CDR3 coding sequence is TGTGCCAGCACTCAACTACCCGGGACAGATTATGGCTACACCTTC. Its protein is CASTQLPGTDYGYTF.